One TCR beta chain is described in this entry. The record originates from a study of blood T cell repertoires in COVID-19. Per the germline V gene, CDR1 is LNHDA and CDR2 is SQIVND (reference sequence). Trimming stripped 1 base from V and 4 bases from J, with 23 bases between. This CDR3 has 19 amino acids. Method: immunoSEQ multiplex PCR; TCRdb's copy keeps in-frame clones and lacks some. The table has over 450,000 clones, roughly 89% seen once. The specimen was peripheral blood. This clonotype was sampled from a man between 18 and 29 years old with COVID-19, enrolled during active disease. J is TRBJ2-1 and V is TRBV19; TRBD2 is a possible D gene (5 bases). The CDR3 bases are TGTGCCAGTAGTATAGGGGGAGCGTCCTATTTTAAAACGTACAATGAGCAGTTCTTC. It encodes CASSIGGASYFKTYNEQFF.